Below, 5 T cell receptor beta chains from the same sample are listed, as sequenced in a study of blood T cell repertoires in COVID-19. TCRdb's table, derived via immunoSEQ multiplex PCR, lists solely in-frame clones and lacks some. The table includes under 300,000 clones, 65% to 90% detected once. Sequences were obtained from peripheral blood. These receptors were obtained from a man aged 35 to 55 who had recovered from COVID-19.

This chain uses TRBV6-5 with TRBJ2-2, with TRBD1 as a possible D gene (6 bases). Trimming pared 8 bases from V and 7 bases from J, leaving 20 bases between. Per germline, CDR1 MNHEY and CDR2 SVGAGI. The CDR3 spans 15 residues. In DNA form, the CDR3 reads TGTGCCAGCGCCGCGACAGGTTCCCGGGGCGGGGAGCTGTTTTTT. Amino acid sequence: CASAATGSRGGELFF.

The chain combines TRBV6-6 with TRBJ1-2; D may be TRBD1 (6 bases). V was trimmed by 4 bases and J by 6 bases, leaving 9 bases between them. Germline V gene lookup returns CDR1 MNHNY and CDR2 SVGAGI (reference sequence). This CDR3 is built from 12 residues. The DNA for the CDR3 is TGTGCCAGCAGTTCAGGGGTGGATGGCTACACCTTC. Protein product: CASSSGVDGYTF.

The sample holds a few counts of this clone. The chain combines TRBV7-9 with TRBJ2-3; a possible D gene is TRBD2 (6 bases). CDR3 length equals 16 residues. Per germline, CDR1 SEHNR and CDR2 FQNEAQ (reference sequence). Trimming removed 1 base at V and 4 bases at J, with 15 bases between. The CDR3 region is CASSLVRDRGADTQYF. CDR3 bases: TGTGCCAGCAGCTTAGTGCGGGACCGAGGGGCAGATACGCAGTATTTT.

The V and J genes are TRBV28 and TRBJ1-3; maybe TRBD1 (5 bases). The CDR3 contains 18 residues. V was cut by 4 bases and J by 0 bases, with 19 bases left in between. Germline V gene lookup returns CDR1 MDHEN and CDR2 SYDVKM. In DNA, the CDR3 is TGTGCCAGCAGTTCCCGGTTAGGTCGGGGGTACTCTGGAAACACCATATATTTT. Translating it yields CASSSRLGRGYSGNTIYF. The full variable domain, with the rest looked up from reference TRBV28 and TRBJ1-3, is DVKVTQSSRYLVKRTGEKVFLECVQDMDHENMFWYRQDPGLGLRLIYFSYDVKMKEKGDIPEGYSVSREKKERFSLILESASTNQTSMYLCASSSRLGRGYSGNTIYFGEGSWLTVV.

This chain joins TRBV28 and TRBJ2-7; perhaps TRBD1 as D (5 bases). Trimming removed 1 base at V and 3 bases at J, with 13 bases between. Germline CDR1 reads MDHEN; CDR2 reads SYDVKM. The CDR3 runs to 15 residues. Written as DNA, the CDR3 is TGTGCCAGCAGTTTATTAGAAGGGGCGTTCTACGAGCAGTACTTC. Residues: CASSLLEGAFYEQYF.